This record looks at one T cell receptor (beta chain) sequence and its context. V lost 10 bases and J lost 5; bases outside the gene matches: 11. Germline V gene lookup returns CDR1 SNHLY and CDR2 FYNNEI. The CDR3 length is 15 residues. The data were taken from a study of blood T cell repertoires in COVID-19. Turning to the study itself: Whether acute or convalescent, the COVID-19 samples came from the United States, Italy and Spain. PBMCs, B-cell-depleted T cells, or T cells provided the cDNA or gDNA that made up the material.

Under the authors' procedure: Amplification from reference gene primers served as the basis for estimated nucleated cell counts. Sequencing used immunoSEQ multiplex PCR; TCRdb keeps in-frame clones, though not all of them. V and J calls plus clone size are reproduced from that table; the DNA served to infer D and trimming. The sample lists 220,000 or so clones, roughly 84% occurring once. What was sequenced was peripheral blood. This sequence was found in an elderly woman with acute or convalescent COVID-19. This chain joins TRBV2 and TRBJ2-5, with 12 bases aligning to TRBD1. CDR3 sequence (DNA): TGTGCCACTAGCCTCCGGGACAGGGGGCAGGAGACCCAGTACTTC. This encodes CATSLRDRGQETQYF. Looking up the rest from reference TRBV2 and TRBJ2-5 gives the full variable domain: EPEVTQTPSHQVTQMGQEVILRCVPISNHLYFYWYRQILGQKVEFLVSFYNNEISEKSEIFDDQFSVERPDGSNFTLKIRSTKLEDSAMYFCATSLRDRGQETQYFGPGTRLLVL.